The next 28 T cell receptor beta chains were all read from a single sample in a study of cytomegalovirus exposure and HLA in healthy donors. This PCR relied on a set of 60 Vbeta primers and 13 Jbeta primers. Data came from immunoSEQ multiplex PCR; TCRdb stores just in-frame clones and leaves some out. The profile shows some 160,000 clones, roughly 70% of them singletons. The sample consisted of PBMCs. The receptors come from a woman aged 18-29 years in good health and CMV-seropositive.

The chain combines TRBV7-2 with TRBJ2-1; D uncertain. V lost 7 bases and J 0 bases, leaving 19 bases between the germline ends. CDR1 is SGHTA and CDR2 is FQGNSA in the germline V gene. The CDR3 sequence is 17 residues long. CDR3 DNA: TGTGCCAGCACCCCATCCGTTTCCTTCAGCTCCTACAATGAGCAGTTCTTC. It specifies CASTPSVSFSSYNEQFF.

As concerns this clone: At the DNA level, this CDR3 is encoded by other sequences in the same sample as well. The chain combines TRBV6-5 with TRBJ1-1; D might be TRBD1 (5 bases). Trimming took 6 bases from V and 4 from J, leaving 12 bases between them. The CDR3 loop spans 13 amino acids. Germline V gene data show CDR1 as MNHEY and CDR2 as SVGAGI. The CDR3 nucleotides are TGTGCCAGCAGCTACGGGGGGGGCACTGAAGCTTTCTTT. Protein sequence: CASSYGGGTEAFF.

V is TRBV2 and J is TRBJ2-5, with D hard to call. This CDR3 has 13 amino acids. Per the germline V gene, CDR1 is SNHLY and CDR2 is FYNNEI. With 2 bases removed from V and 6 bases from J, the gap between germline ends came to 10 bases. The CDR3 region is CASSELLRQTQYF. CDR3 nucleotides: TGTGCCAGCAGTGAACTCTTGCGTCAGACCCAGTACTTC.

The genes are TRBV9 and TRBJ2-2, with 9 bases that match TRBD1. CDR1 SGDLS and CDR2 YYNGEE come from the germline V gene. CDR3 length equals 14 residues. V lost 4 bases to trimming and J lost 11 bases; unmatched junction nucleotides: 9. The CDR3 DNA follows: TGTGCCAGCAGCTTGGGACAGGGAAGTACAGAGCTGTTTTTT. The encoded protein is CASSLGQGSTELFF.

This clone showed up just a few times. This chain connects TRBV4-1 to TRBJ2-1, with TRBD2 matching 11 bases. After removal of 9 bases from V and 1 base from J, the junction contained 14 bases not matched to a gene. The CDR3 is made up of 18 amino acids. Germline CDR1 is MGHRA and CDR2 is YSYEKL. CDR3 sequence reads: CASRGGLAGGGSYNEQFF. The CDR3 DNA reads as TGCGCCAGTAGAGGGGGGCTAGCGGGGGGAGGTTCCTACAATGAGCAGTTCTTC.

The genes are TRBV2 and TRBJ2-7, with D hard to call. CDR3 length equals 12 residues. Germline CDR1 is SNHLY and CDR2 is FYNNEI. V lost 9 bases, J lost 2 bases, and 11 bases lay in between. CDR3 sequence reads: CASGSGPYEQYF. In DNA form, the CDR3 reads TGTGCCAGTGGGTCAGGTCCCTACGAGCAGTACTTC.

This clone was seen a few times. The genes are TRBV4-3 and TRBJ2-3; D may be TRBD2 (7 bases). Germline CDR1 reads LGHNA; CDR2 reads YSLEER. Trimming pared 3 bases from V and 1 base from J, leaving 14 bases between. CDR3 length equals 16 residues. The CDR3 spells CASSQVRGGGTDTQYF. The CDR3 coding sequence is TGCGCCAGCAGCCAGGTCCGAGGGGGGGGCACAGATACGCAGTATTTT.

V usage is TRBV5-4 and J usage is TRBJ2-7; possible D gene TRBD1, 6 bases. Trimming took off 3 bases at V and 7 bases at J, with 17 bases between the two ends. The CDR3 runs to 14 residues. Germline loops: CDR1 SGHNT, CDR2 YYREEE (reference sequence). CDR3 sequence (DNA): TGTGCCAGCAGCTCCAGGGACACCTCTCATGAGCAGTACTTC. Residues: CASSSRDTSHEQYF.

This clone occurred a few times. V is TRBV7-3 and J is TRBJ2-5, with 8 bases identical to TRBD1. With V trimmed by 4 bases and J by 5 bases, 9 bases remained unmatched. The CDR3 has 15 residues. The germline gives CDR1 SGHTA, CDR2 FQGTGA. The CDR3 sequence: CASSYGDRLSETQYF. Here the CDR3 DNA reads TGTGCCAGCAGCTACGGGGACAGGCTGTCGGAGACCCAGTACTTC.

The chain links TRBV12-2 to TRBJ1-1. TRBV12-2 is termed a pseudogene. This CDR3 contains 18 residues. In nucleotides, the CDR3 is TGTGCAAGTCGCTTAGCCCAAGAGGGAGTGGGGGGATGGACTGAAGCTTTCTTT. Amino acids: CASRLAQEGVGGWTEAFF.

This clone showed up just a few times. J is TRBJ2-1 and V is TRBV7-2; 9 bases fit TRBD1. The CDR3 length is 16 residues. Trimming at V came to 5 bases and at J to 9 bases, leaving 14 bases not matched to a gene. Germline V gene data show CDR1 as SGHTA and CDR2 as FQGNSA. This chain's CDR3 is CASSNDRDRVFGEQFF. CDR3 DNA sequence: TGTGCCAGCAGCAACGACCGGGACAGGGTTTTTGGTGAGCAGTTCTTC. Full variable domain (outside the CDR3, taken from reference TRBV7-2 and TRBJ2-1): GAGVSQSPSNKVTEKGKDVELRCDPISGHTALYWYRQSLGQGLEFLIYFQGNSAPDKSGLPSDRFSAERTGGSVSTLTIQRTQQEDSAVYLCASSNDRDRVFGEQFFGPGTRLTVL.

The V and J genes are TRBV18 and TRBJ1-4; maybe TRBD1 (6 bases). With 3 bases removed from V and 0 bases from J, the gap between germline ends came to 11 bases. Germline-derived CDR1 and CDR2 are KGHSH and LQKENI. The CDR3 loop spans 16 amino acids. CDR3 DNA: TGTGCCAGCTCACCTAGGACAGTTACAACTAATGAAAAACTGTTTTTT. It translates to CASSPRTVTTNEKLFF. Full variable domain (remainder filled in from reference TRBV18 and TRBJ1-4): NAGVMQNPRHLVRRRGQEARLRCSPMKGHSHVYWYRQLPEEGLKFMVYLQKENIIDESGMPKERFSAEFPKEGPSILRIQQVVRGDSAAYFCASSPRTVTTNEKLFFGSGTQLSVL.

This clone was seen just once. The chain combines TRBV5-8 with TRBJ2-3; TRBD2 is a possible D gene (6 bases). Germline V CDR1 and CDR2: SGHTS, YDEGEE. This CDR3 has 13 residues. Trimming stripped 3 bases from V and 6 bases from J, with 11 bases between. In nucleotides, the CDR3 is TGTGCCAGCAGCTCGCGGGGCTGGGATACGCAGTATTTT. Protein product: CASSSRGWDTQYF.

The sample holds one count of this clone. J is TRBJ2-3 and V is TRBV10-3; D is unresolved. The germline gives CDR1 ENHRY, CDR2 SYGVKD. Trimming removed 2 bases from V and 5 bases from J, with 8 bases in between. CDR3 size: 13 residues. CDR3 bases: TGTGCCATCAGTGAGCTCGGGTTAGATACGCAGTATTTT. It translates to CAISELGLDTQYF.

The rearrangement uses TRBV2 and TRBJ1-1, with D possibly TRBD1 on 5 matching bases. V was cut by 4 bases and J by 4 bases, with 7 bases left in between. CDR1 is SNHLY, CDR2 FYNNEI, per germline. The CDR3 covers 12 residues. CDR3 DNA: TGTGCCAGCAGTGTGGGGGGCACTGAAGCTTTCTTT. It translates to CASSVGGTEAFF. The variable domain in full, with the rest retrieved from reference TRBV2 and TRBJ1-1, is EPEVTQTPSHQVTQMGQEVILRCVPISNHLYFYWYRQILGQKVEFLVSFYNNEISEKSEIFDDQFSVERPDGSNFTLKIRSTKLEDSAMYFCASSVGGTEAFFGQGTRLTVV.

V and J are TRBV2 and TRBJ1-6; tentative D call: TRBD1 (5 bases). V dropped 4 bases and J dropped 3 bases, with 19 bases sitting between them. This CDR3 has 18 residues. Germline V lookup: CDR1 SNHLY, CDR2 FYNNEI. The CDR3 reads CASSVRQRATFYNSPLHF. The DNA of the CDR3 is TGTGCCAGCAGTGTCAGACAGAGAGCCACTTTCTATAATTCACCCCTCCACTTT.

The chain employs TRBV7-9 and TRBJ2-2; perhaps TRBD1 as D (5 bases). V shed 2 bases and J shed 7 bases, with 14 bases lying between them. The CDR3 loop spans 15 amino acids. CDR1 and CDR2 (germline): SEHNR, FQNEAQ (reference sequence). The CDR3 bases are TGTGCCAGCAGCTTATTGCGCCAGGGTGGCGGGGAGCTGTTTTTT. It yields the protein CASSLLRQGGGELFF.

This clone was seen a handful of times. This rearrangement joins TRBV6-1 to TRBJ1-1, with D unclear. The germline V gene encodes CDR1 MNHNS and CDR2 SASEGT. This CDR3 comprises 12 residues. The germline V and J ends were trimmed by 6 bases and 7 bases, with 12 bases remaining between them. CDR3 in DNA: TGTGCCAGCAGCAAGACACTTGTTGAAGCTTTCTTT. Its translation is CASSKTLVEAFF.

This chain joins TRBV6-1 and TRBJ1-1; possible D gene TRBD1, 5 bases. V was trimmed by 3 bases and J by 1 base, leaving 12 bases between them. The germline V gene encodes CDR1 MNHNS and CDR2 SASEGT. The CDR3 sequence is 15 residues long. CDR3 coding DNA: TGTGCCAGCAGTGAGGGGCCGACAGCGAACACTGAAGCTTTCTTT. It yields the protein CASSEGPTANTEAFF.

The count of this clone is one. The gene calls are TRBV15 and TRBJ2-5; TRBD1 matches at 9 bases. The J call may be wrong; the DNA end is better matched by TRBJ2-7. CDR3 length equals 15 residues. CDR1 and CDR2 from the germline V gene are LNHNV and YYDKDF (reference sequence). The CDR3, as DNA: TGTGCCACCAGCAGGGACAGGGGAGGGAGTACCGAGCAGTACTTC. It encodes CATSRDRGGSTEQYF.

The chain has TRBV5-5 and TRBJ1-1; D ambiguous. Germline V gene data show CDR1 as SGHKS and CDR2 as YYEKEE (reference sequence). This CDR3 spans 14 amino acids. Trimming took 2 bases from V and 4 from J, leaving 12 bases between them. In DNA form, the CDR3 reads TGTGCCAGCAGCTTCGGGAGGGATTCCACTGAAGCTTTCTTT. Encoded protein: CASSFGRDSTEAFF.

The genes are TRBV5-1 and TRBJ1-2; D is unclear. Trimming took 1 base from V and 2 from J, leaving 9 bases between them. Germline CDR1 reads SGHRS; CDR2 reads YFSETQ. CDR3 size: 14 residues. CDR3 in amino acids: CASSLRWANYGYTF. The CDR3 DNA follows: TGCGCCAGCAGCTTGAGGTGGGCAAACTATGGCTACACCTTC.

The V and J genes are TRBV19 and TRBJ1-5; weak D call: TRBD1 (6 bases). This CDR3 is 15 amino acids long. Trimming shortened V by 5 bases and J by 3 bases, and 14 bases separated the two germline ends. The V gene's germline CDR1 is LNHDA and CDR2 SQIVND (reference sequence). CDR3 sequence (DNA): TGTGCCAGTAGTCGGTGGTACAGGGCCAATCAGCCCCAGCATTTT. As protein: CASSRWYRANQPQHF.

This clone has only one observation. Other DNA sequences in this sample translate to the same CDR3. This CDR3 reads CASSPGAGTDTQYF. In nucleotides, the CDR3 is TGTGCCAGCTCACCAGGGGCCGGCACAGATACGCAGTATTTT. This chain joins TRBV18 and TRBJ2-3; D may be TRBD1 (5 bases). The V gene's germline CDR1 is KGHSH and CDR2 LQKENI. V lost 2 bases and J 1 base, leaving 7 bases between the germline ends. There are 14 residues in the CDR3.

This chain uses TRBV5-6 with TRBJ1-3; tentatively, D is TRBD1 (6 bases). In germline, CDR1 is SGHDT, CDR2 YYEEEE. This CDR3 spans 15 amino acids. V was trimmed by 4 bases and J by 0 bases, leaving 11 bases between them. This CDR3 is CASSPQGGSGNTIYF. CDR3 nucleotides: TGTGCCAGCAGCCCACAGGGTGGCTCTGGAAACACCATATATTTT.

The CDR3 sequence: CASSRSYNEQFF. The CDR3 nucleotides read TGTGCCAGCAGCCGGTCCTACAATGAGCAGTTCTTC. The chain carries TRBV27 and TRBJ2-1; no reliable D call. Trimming took 6 bases from V and 1 from J, leaving 4 bases between them. The germline V gene has CDR1 MNHEY and CDR2 SMNVEV (reference sequence). The CDR3 is 12 amino acids.

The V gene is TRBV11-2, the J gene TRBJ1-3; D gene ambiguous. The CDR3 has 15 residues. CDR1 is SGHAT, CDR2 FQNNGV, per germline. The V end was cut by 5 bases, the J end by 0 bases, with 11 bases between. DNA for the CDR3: TGTGCCAGCAGCCCCGGACTGAGCTCTGGAAACACCATATATTTT. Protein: CASSPGLSSGNTIYF.

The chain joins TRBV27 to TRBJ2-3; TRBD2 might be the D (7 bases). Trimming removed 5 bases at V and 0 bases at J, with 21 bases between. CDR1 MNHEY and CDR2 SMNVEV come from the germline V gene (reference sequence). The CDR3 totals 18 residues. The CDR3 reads CASSLTAGATLSTDTQYF. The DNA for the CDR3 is TGTGCCAGCAGTCTTACGGCGGGGGCCACGCTCAGCACAGATACGCAGTATTTT.